This T cell receptor (beta chain) was observed in a study of response to subunit inactivated influenza vaccine. TCRdb used MiXCR to reprocess the RT-PCR reads, holding one entry per CDR3 protein. The sample includes roughly 570,000 distinct CDR3 sequences, roughly 13% seen only once; the top ten take under 15%. The germline CDR1 and CDR2 sequences are MNHEY and SVGAGI. The CDR3 extends over 15 amino acids. V lost 2 bases and J lost 4; bases outside the gene matches: 5. This sequence joins TRBV6-5 and TRBJ2-1; 7 bases match TRBD2. This sequence originates from a man in his forties or fifties who received an inactivated influenza vaccine. The sample consisted of PBMCs from blood, taken roughly 46 days after vaccination. CDR3 nucleotide sequence: TGTGCCAGCAGTTACGGGCTAGCGGAATACAATGAGCAGTTCTTC. This codes for CASSYGLAEYNEQFF.